A single sample gave rise to the 3 T cell receptor beta chains below, sequenced in a study of blood T cell repertoires in COVID-19 (dated by TCRdb to 2018 to 2021). The library was made by the immunoSEQ multiplex PCR assay. In TCRdb, the immuneACCESS table is reduced to in-frame sequences with V and J assigned. These tables do not hold every clone; where another copy was compared, an unresolved V gene accounts for under half, and the others remain unexplained. Across this sample there are approximately 300,000 clones, with 80% to 90% seen only once. Under 7.5% of the sample comes from the top ten. Material for sequencing was peripheral blood. These receptors were collected from a man between 18 and 29 years old who had recovered from COVID-19.

The chain employs TRBV19 and TRBJ2-2; 13 bases align to TRBD2. Germline V gene sequence: CDR1 LNHDA, CDR2 SQIVND (reference sequence). The CDR3 consists of 17 residues. The J segment lost 5 bases and the V segment lost 4 bases, leaving 7 bases of the junction unmatched. Here the CDR3 reads CASSTTSGLAGTGELFF. In DNA, the CDR3 is TGTGCCAGTAGTACAACCTCGGGACTAGCGGGGACCGGGGAGCTGTTTTTT.

The rearrangement links TRBV6-2 or TRBV6-3 to TRBJ2-5; 8 bases agree with TRBD1. There are 18 residues in the CDR3. Germline assignment: CDR1 MNHEY and CDR2 SVGEGT. J was trimmed by 1 base and V by 0 bases; bases with no gene match: 10. CDR3 region: CASSYSGQENFFQETQYF. The DNA of the CDR3 is TGTGCCAGCAGTTACTCGGGACAGGAAAACTTTTTCCAAGAGACCCAGTACTTC.

The chain couples TRBV7-9 to TRBJ2-2; D is undetermined. Germline loops: CDR1 SEHNR, CDR2 FQNEAQ (reference sequence). The CDR3 contains 15 residues. The V end was cut by 1 base, the J end by 4 bases, with 10 bases between. The CDR3 region has the DNA TGTGCCAGCAGCTTAGGCAGGATTGGCACCGGGGAGCTGTTTTTT. Translation gives CASSLGRIGTGELFF.